This T cell receptor beta chain stems from a study of post-analysis software for immune sequencing data. A few counts support this clonotype. The antigen is undetermined. The authors incorporated unique molecular identifiers into the TCR beta cDNA libraries. With roughly 0.85 to 11 million T cells as the source, roughly 0.5 million cDNA molecules resulted. MiXCR was run by TCRdb on the PCR reads, yielding one entry per CDR3 protein. The table records almost 700,000 distinct CDR3 sequences, around 60% of them present only once. Study-wide results and caveats: TRBV5-6, TRBV5-1 and TRBV20-1 were among four to six TRBV segments more frequent in patients than controls. The authors found that F measure strongly co-clustered same-batch samples.

Germline values: CDR1 MNHNY, CDR2 SVGAGI (reference sequence). CDR3 length: 14 residues. The TCR comes from a girl aged 2 to 10 with multiple sclerosis. The V call is TRBV6-6, the J call TRBJ2-5; no definite D call. TRBJ2-7 matches the DNA end more closely, so the J call is doubtful. The material sequenced was blood. The CDR3 reads CASSTLDRTYEQYF. The CDR3 bases are TGTGCCAGCAGTACTCTTGACCGAACCTACGAGCAGTACTTC.